This T cell receptor (beta chain) stems from a study of blood T cells in healthy people across ages. Study-wide results and limits: Shifts in expanded clonotypes may have been confounded by donor CMV status, which was unknown.

Germline V gene sequence: CDR1 MNHEY, CDR2 SVGEGT. Deletions cut 0 bases from V and 0 bases from J, with 12 bases between. The CDR3 runs 16 residues. The use of a sample-barcoded 5' primer and a J-beta primer mix characterized a second PCR of about 6 to 12 cycles. A template-switch adaptor containing 12 random nucleotides labeled each cDNA molecule. From the 5' RACE reads, TCRdb called clonotypes with MiXCR, one entry per CDR3 protein. The repertoire consists of 1.5 million to 1.8 million distinct CDR3 sequences, with around 40% occurring once and the leading ten covering approximately 4.1%. Regarding this clonotype: Its antigen is unidentified.

The TCR sequence derives from a woman in her late teens or twenties in good health. The chain couples TRBV6-2 or TRBV6-3 to TRBJ2-7; D gene unclear. Sequencing input: blood. CDR3 sequence: CASSYSWVGFSYEQYF. The CDR3 DNA follows: TGTGCCAGCAGTTACTCGTGGGTAGGTTTCTCCTACGAGCAGTACTTC.